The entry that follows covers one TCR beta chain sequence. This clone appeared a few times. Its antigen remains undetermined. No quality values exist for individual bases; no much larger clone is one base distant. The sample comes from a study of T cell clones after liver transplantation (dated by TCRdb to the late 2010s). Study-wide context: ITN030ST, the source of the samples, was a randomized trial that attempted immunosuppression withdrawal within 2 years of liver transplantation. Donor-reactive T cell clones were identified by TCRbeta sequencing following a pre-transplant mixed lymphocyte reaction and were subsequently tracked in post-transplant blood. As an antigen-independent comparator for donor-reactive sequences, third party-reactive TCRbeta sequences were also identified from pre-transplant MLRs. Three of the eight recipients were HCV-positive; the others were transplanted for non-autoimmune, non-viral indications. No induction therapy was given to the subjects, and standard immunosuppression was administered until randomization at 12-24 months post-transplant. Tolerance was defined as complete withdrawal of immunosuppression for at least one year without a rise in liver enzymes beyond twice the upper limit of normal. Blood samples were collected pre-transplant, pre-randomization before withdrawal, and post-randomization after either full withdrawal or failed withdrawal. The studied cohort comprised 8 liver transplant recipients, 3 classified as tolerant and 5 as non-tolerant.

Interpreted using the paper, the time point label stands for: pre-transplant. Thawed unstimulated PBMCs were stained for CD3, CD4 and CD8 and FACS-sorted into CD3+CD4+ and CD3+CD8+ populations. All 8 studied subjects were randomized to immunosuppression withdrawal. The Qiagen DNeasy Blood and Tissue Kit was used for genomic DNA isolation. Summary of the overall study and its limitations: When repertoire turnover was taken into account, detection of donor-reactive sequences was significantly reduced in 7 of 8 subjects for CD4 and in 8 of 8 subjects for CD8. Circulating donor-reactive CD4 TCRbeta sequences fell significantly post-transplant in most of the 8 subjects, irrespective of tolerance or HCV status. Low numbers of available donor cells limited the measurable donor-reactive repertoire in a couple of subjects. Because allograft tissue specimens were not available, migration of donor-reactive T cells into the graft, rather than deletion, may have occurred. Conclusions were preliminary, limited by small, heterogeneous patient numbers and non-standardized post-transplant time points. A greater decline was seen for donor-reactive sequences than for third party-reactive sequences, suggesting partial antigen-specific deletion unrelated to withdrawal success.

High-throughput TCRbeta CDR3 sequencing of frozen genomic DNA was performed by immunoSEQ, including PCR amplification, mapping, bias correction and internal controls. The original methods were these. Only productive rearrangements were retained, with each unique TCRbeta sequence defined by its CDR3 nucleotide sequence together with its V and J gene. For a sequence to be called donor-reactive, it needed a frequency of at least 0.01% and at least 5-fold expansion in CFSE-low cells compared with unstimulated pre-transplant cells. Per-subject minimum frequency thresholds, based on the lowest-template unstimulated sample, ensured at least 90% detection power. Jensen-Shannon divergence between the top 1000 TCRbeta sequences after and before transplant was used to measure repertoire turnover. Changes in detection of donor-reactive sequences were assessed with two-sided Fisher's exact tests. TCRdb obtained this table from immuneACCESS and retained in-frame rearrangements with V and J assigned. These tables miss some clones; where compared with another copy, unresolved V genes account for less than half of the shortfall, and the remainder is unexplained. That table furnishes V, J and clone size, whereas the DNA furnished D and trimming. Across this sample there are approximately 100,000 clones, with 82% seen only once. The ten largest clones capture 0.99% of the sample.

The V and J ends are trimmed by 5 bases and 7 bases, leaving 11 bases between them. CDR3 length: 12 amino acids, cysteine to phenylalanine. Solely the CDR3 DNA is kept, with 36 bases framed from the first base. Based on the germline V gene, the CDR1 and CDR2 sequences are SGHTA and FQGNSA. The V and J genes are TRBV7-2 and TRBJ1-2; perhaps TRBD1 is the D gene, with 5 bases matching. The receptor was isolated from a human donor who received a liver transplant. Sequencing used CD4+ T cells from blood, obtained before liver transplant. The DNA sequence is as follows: TGTGCCAGCAGCCAGGACACGGCTGGCTACACCTTC. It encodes CASSQDTAGYTF.